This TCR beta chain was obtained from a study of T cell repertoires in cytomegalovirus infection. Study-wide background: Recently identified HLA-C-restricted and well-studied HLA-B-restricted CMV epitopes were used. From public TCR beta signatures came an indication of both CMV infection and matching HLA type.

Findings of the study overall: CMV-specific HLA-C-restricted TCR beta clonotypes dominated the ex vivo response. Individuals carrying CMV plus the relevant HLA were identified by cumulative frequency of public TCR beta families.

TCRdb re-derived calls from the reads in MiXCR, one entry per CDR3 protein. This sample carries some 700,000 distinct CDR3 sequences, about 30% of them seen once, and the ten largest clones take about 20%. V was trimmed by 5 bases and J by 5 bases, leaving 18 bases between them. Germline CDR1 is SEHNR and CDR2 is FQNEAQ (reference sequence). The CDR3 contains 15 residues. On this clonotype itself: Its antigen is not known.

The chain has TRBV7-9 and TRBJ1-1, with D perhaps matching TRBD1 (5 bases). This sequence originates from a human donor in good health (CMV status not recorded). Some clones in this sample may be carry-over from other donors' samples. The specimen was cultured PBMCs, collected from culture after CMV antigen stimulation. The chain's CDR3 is CASSQLLWGYTEAFF. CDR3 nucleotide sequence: TGTGCCAGCAGCCAACTTTTATGGGGCTATACTGAAGCTTTCTTT. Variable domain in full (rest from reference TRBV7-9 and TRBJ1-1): DTGVSQNPRHKITKRGQNVTFRCDPISEHNRLYWYRQTLGQGPEFLTYFQNEAQLEKSRLLSDRFSAERPKGSFSTLEIQRTEQGDSAMYLCASSQLLWGYTEAFFGQGTRLTVV.